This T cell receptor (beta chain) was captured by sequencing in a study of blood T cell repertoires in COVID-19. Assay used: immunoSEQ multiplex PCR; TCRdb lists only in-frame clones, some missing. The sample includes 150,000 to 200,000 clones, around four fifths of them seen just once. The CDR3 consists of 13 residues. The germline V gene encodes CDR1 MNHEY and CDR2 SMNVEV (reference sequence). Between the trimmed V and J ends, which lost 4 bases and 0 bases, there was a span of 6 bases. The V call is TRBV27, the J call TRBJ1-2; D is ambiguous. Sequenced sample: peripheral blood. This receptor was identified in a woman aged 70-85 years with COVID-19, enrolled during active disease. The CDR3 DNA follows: TGTGCCAGCAGTTACAGATCTAACTATGGCTACACCTTC. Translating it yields CASSYRSNYGYTF.